The present entry profiles one T cell receptor beta chain with its context. Its antigen remains unknown. This sample was taken from a study of T-cell memory formation after mild COVID-19. CDR1 and CDR2 from the germline V gene are SEHNR and FQNEAQ (reference sequence). V shed 5 bases and J shed 5 bases, with 10 bases lying between them. This CDR3 has 12 amino acids. With constant-segment primers, 5'RACE yielded cDNA libraries of TCR alpha and TCR beta that carried sample barcodes and UMIs. TCRdb re-called the 5' RACE reads through MiXCR, storing one row per CDR3 protein. The table includes about 190,000 distinct CDR3 sequences, around 19% detected once. Study results and limitations: Pre-infection memory harbored some responding clones, suggesting cross-reactive memory joined.

The source is an adult woman who had mild COVID-19 (a few samples of this study predate the infection). Cell type and time point are not known. Sequenced: PBMCs or a T cell subset sorted from them (not recorded which). The chain has TRBV7-9 and TRBJ2-7; no reliable D call. CDR3 amino acids: CASSLSGHEQYF. The CDR3 DNA sequence: TGTGCCAGCAGCCTAAGTGGCCACGAGCAGTACTTC.